A selection of T cell receptor beta chains follows, all from one sample in a study of OX40 agonist ivuxolimab in advanced cancers. The assay was immunoSEQ multiplex PCR, and TCRdb's table has in-frame clones only and misses some. The profile shows about 100,000 clones, approximately 90% of them singletons. Sample: CD4+ or CD8+ T cells sorted from blood, taken in a trial of the OX40 agonist ivuxolimab. These receptors originate from an adult with an advanced solid tumor such as melanoma, head and neck, liver or kidney cancer. Each CDR3 is given with its conserved first and last residue. Fields, in order: clone size, D gene, J gene, V gene, CDR3 DNA, CDR3 protein. A D gene is named only where the DNA matches it firmly. Some rows have no size entry. The others give once, few or many, or a class for an expanded clone.

once TRBD1 TRBJ2-7 TRBV7-3 TGTGCCAGCAGCGCCGCCGGGACAGGGGGCGGCGAGCAGTACTTC CASSAAGTGGGEQYF
. . TRBJ2-7 TRBV2 TGTGCCAGCAATGTTGACCGACTCGCGGTGTACTTC CASNVDRLAVYF
once . TRBJ2-7 TRBV28 TGTGCCAGCAGCCGCCCTACTAGGTCCTACGAGCAGTACTTC CASSRPTRSYEQYF
. . TRBJ2-1 TRBV18 TGTGCCAGCTCAGCCATTAGGTTCTCTCTTTATGAGCAGTTCTTC CASSAIRFSLYEQFF
. . TRBJ2-7 TRBV6-1 TGTGCCAGCAGTGAAGGCCCGACACCATACGAGCAGTACTTC CASSEGPTPYEQYF
. TRBD1 TRBJ1-1 TRBV5-1 TGCGCCAGCAGCCCCGGGACAGGGGGGGATGGCACTGAAGCTTTCTTT CASSPGTGGDGTEAFF
. . TRBJ1-4 TRBV18 TGTGCCAGCTCTACGAGCGTAACGAATGAAAAACTGTTTTTT CASSTSVTNEKLFF
once . TRBJ1-3 TRBV28 TGTGCCAGCAGTTTGAGGGTGGTAGGACTCAGCTCTGGAAACACCATATATTTT CASSLRVVGLSSGNTIYF
once . TRBJ2-5 TRBV7-9 TGTGCCAGCAGCTTAACAAGGACCCTCAAAGAGACCCAGTACTTC CASSLTRTLKETQYF
. . TRBJ2-3 TRBV5-1 TGCGCCAGCAGCTTGGCTTTTGTTGGAGGTCTTGCAGATACGCAGTATTTT CASSLAFVGGLADTQYF
. TRBD1 TRBJ1-1 TRBV7-9 TGTGCCAGCAGCGTCGGACAGGTTGAAGCTTTCTTT CASSVGQVEAFF
. TRBD1 TRBJ1-1 TRBV30 TGTGCCTGGAGGAGACAGGGAAACACTGAAGCTTTCTTT CAWRRQGNTEAFF
. . TRBJ2-1 TRBV11-3 TGTGCCAGCAGCTTAGAGCCCGGGTGGAGAAATGAGCAGTTCTTC CASSLEPGWRNEQFF
. . TRBJ2-2 TRBV2 TGTGCCAGCAGCCAAGCGGGGAACACCGGGGAGCTGTTTTTT CASSQAGNTGELFF
few . TRBJ2-7 TRBV18 TGTGCCAGCTCACCAACGACGGATTACGAGCAGTACTTC CASSPTTDYEQYF
once . TRBJ2-7 TRBV4-3 TGCGCCAGCAGCCAAGATGTAGGGAACGAGCAGTACTTC CASSQDVGNEQYF
. TRBD1 TRBJ1-1 TRBV6-6 TGTGCCAGCTACGACAGGGACGCTTTCTTT CASYDRDAFF
. . TRBJ1-1 TRBV2 TGTGCCAGCAGTGGAGTCACTGAAGCTTTCTTT CASSGVTEAFF
. . TRBJ2-3 TRBV7-9 TGTGCCAGCAGTAGCGTCGGCACAGATACGCAGTATTTT CASSSVGTDTQYF
. . TRBJ1-5 TRBV28 TGTGCCAGCACTTTTGGGAATCAGCCCCAGCATTTT CASTFGNQPQHF
. . TRBJ2-5 TRBV2 TGTGCCAGCAGTACAGGGTTTCAGTACTTC CASSTGFQYF
. . TRBJ1-4 TRBV5-6 TGTGCCAGCAGCCTGTCGGGTTGGAGTGAAAAACTGTTTTTT CASSLSGWSEKLFF
. . TRBJ1-3 TRBV18 TGTGCCAGCTCACCACCAGGACATTTCTCTGGAAACACCATATATTTT CASSPPGHFSGNTIYF
. . TRBJ2-7 TRBV6-1 TGTGCCAGCAGTGAAAGATCGGTGGGGCTGACCTACGAGCAGTACTTC CASSERSVGLTYEQYF
. . TRBJ2-5 TRBV27 TGTGCCAGCGGGTGGCCTCAAGGGACCCAGTACTTC CASGWPQGTQYF
. . TRBJ2-5 TRBV18 TGTGCCAGCTCACCACTAGATGAGACCCAGTACTTC CASSPLDETQYF
. . TRBJ2-4 TRBV6-1 TGTGCCAGCAGTGTCGGGCAGGGCGGAAACATTCAGTACTTC CASSVGQGGNIQYF
. . TRBJ2-7 TRBV11-2 TGTGCCAGCAGCCAGGGGATGGGCCGGGGTTACGAGCAGTACTTC CASSQGMGRGYEQYF
. . TRBJ2-5 TRBV6-6 TGTGCCAGCAATGTGGGCGGCGGGGAGACCCAGTACTTC CASNVGGGETQYF